This T cell receptor (beta chain) was observed in a study of beta chain features in type 1 diabetes. Whole-study findings and limits: PCR, the amplification step, might favor shorter templates, equally in patients and controls.

This clone has a handful of counts. Its antigen remains unidentified. Other nucleotide sequences from this sample produce the same CDR3. The germline V and J ends were trimmed by 0 bases and 3 bases, with 3 bases remaining between them. The CDR3 extends over 13 amino acids. Germline CDR1 and CDR2: SGHTA and FQGTGA. Since all of the isolated RNA was reverse transcribed, expressed TCRB transcripts were what got sequenced. Some clones are missing from TCRdb's copy, which holds only in-frame ones; the method was immunoSEQ multiplex PCR. The data show under 950,000 clones, roughly a sixth seen once. The clonotype originates from a woman under 30 in good health. Sample: naive CD4+ T cells from blood. This chain joins TRBV7-3 and TRBJ2-1; D not resolved. CDR3 sequence: CASSLTNYNEQFF. CDR3 nucleotides: TGTGCCAGCAGCTTAACAAACTACAATGAGCAGTTCTTC.